This TCR beta chain derives from a study of blood T cell repertoires in COVID-19. Whole-study context: PBMCs, B-cell-depleted T cells, or T cells were the source of the cDNA or gDNA that made up the material.

Those enrolled in Seattle joined during active infection and were followed longitudinally afterward. As handled by the study authors: Estimation of nucleated cell counts was performed using reference gene primer amplification. Sequencing used immunoSEQ multiplex PCR; TCRdb keeps in-frame clones, though not all of them. The V and J calls and the clone size are those of that table, but D and trimming were determined from the DNA. The repertoire has around 340,000 clones, roughly nine tenths of them found once; the top ten carry 3% to 4.5%. The V end was cut by 3 bases, the J end by 4 bases, with 11 bases between. This CDR3 is 14 amino acids long. The germline V gene has CDR1 SGDLS and CDR2 YYNGEE.

Sequenced material: peripheral blood. This clonotype was obtained from a woman in her sixties with COVID-19, enrolled during active disease. The chain employs TRBV9 and TRBJ2-1, with a possible D match to TRBD2 (6 bases). The CDR3 DNA reads as TGTGCCAGCAGCGCGTCGGGGGTTTACAATGAGCAGTTCTTC. It codes for CASSASGVYNEQFF.